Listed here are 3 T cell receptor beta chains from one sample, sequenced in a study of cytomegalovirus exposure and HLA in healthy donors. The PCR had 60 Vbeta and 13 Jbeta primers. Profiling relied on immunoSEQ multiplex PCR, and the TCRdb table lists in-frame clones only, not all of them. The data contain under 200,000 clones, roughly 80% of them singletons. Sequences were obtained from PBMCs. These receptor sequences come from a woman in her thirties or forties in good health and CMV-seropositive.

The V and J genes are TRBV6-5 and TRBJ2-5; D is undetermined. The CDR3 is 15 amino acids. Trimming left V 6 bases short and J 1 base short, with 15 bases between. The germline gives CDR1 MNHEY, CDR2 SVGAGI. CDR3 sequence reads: CASSKSGNIQETQYF. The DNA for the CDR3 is TGTGCCAGCAGCAAATCAGGCAATATCCAAGAGACCCAGTACTTC.

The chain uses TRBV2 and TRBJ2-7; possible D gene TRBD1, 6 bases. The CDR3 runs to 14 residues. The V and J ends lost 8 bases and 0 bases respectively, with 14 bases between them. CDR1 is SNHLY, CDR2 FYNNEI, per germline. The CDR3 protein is CASLYQGSSYEQYF. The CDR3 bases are TGTGCCAGCCTATACCAGGGGAGCTCCTACGAGCAGTACTTC.

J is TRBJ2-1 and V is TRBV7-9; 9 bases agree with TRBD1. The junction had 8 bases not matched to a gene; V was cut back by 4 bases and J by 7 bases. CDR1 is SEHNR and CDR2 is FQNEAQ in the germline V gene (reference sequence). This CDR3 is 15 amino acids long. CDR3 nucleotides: TGTGCCAGCAGCTCCCTCCAGACAGGGGGGAATGAGCAGTTCTTC. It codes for CASSSLQTGGNEQFF.